The 30 T cell receptor beta chains below were found in one sample sequenced in a study of blood T cell repertoires in COVID-19. Sequencing used immunoSEQ multiplex PCR; TCRdb keeps in-frame clones, though not all of them. The data show about 250,000 clones, under 90% seen once. Material: PBMCs or T cells enriched from blood (not recorded which). The receptors originated from a man in his late teens or twenties who had recovered from COVID-19.

The rearrangement joins TRBV5-1 to TRBJ2-1; 7 nucleotides align to TRBD2. CDR1 and CDR2 (germline): SGHRS, YFSETQ. The CDR3 loop spans 15 amino acids. Trimming at V came to 0 bases and at J to 4 bases, leaving 4 bases not matched to a gene. The CDR3 nucleotides are TGCGCCAGCAGCTTGGACGGGGGGAATTACAATGAGCAGTTCTTC. As protein: CASSLDGGNYNEQFF.

This clone has only a few counts. CDR3 residues: CASSYSAGFGTEAFF. The CDR3 nucleotides read TGTGCCAGCAGTTACTCGGCAGGGTTCGGGACTGAAGCTTTCTTT. The chain links TRBV6-5 to TRBJ1-1; TRBD1 is a possible D gene (5 bases). With 0 bases removed from V and 5 bases from J, the gap between germline ends came to 13 bases. CDR1 and CDR2 (germline): MNHEY, SVGAGI. The CDR3 has 15 amino acids.

This rearrangement joins TRBV6-5 to TRBJ1-4; D may be TRBD1 (5 bases). The germline V and J ends were trimmed by 3 bases and 4 bases, with 12 bases remaining between them. The CDR3 sequence is 15 residues long. Germline CDR1 MNHEY, CDR2 SVGAGI. CDR3 nucleotide sequence: TGTGCCAGCAGTTATCGGCAGGGCGTTAATGAAAAACTGTTTTTT. This codes for CASSYRQGVNEKLFF.

J is TRBJ2-3 and V is TRBV5-1, with 9 positions matching TRBD2. CDR3 length: 16 residues. From germline, CDR1 is SGHRS and CDR2 YFSETQ. J was trimmed by 2 bases and V by 4 bases; bases with no gene match: 8. This chain's CDR3 is CASSTQSGGLTDTQYF. The CDR3 DNA sequence: TGCGCCAGCAGCACCCAAAGCGGGGGGCTCACAGATACGCAGTATTTT. The whole variable domain, filled in from reference TRBV5-1 and TRBJ2-3, reads KAGVTQTPRYLIKTRGQQVTLSCSPISGHRSVSWYQQTPGQGLQFLFEYFSETQRNKGNFPGRFSGRQFSNSRSEMNVSTLELGDSALYLCASSTQSGGLTDTQYFGPGTRLTVL.

The chain combines TRBV10-3 with TRBJ2-7, with 12 bases aligning to TRBD1. The junction had 7 bases not matched to a gene; V was cut back by 11 bases and J by 5 bases. This CDR3 spans 13 amino acids. The germline V gene encodes CDR1 ENHRY and CDR2 SYGVKD. The CDR3 nucleotides are TGTGCCGTATCCGGGACAGGGGGCGACGAGCAGTACTTC. It is translated as CAVSGTGGDEQYF.

The CDR3 protein is CASSTSSWTGVSSYEQYF. The CDR3 coding sequence is TGTGCCAGCAGCACCTCTTCCTGGACAGGGGTTTCCTCCTACGAGCAGTACTTC. The chain uses TRBV11-2 and TRBJ2-7, with 9 bases matching TRBD1. This CDR3 comprises 18 residues. Trimming removed 5 bases from V and 0 bases from J; junction bases left unmatched: 14. Looked up from germline, CDR1 is SGHAT and CDR2 is FQNNGV.

This chain uses TRBV30 with TRBJ2-1; TRBD2 aligns across 11 bases. CDR1 is GTSNPN, CDR2 SVGIG, per germline (reference sequence). The CDR3 totals 12 residues. After removal of 4 bases from V and 15 bases from J, the junction contained 8 bases not matched to a gene. The CDR3 loop is CAWKSSGGAGFF. The DNA for the CDR3 is TGTGCCTGGAAAAGTAGCGGGGGGGCCGGGTTCTTC.

The count of this clone is one. The chain employs TRBV28 and TRBJ2-1, with 10 bases that match TRBD2. Germline-derived CDR1 and CDR2 are MDHEN and SYDVKM. The CDR3 spans 14 residues. V was clipped by 10 bases and J by 0 bases; unmatched bases: 3. CDR3 DNA: TGTGCCACCTCTAGCGGGGGCTCCTACAATGAGCAGTTCTTC. This sequence encodes CATSSGGSYNEQFF.

The CDR3 spells CASSGQGIETQYF. Here the CDR3 DNA reads TGTGCCAGTTCGGGACAGGGAATAGAGACCCAGTACTTC. The J gene is TRBJ2-5, the V gene TRBV21-1; TRBD1 reflects the table's D call only, with no check against the DNA. TRBV21-1 is a known pseudogene. The CDR3 spans 13 residues.

The J gene is TRBJ1-2, the V gene TRBV10-1; D gene ambiguous. V was trimmed by 6 bases and J by 7 bases, leaving 18 bases between them. CDR1 WNHNN and CDR2 SYGVQD come from the germline V gene (reference sequence). This CDR3 is built from 14 residues. CDR3 in amino acids: CASRRKIKSLGYTF. CDR3 coding DNA: TGCGCCAGCAGGAGGAAAATTAAAAGCCTTGGCTACACCTTC.

The chain employs TRBV5-1 and TRBJ2-6, with a weak D call TRBD1 (6 bases). Trimming left V 4 bases short and J 0 bases short, with 17 bases between. The length of the CDR3 is 18 residues. Germline V gene sequence: CDR1 SGHRS, CDR2 YFSETQ. This chain's CDR3 is CASSRDKHYGSGANVLTF. In DNA, the CDR3 is TGCGCCAGCAGCCGGGACAAGCATTATGGCTCTGGGGCCAACGTCCTGACTTTC.

The rearrangement links TRBV6-1 to TRBJ1-5, with D perhaps TRBD1 (5 bases). The CDR3 is 16 residues long. Trimming removed 2 bases from V and 2 bases from J, with 13 bases in between. Germline CDR1 reads MNHNS; CDR2 reads SASEGT. The CDR3 spells CASSEIKGMGNQPQHF. The CDR3 nucleotides read TGTGCCAGCAGTGAAATTAAGGGGATGGGCAATCAGCCCCAGCATTTT.

The rearrangement joins TRBV5-8 to TRBJ2-7; D is perhaps TRBD2 (5 bases). Trimming took off 3 bases at V and 1 base at J, with 11 bases between the two ends. There are 14 residues in the CDR3. Germline V gives CDR1 SGHTS, CDR2 YDEGEE. In nucleotides, the CDR3 is TGTGCCAGCAGCTCGACCCGGGGTTCCTACGAGCAGTACTTC. Translating gives CASSSTRGSYEQYF.

The chain uses TRBV2 and TRBJ1-6; D unresolved. Germline values: CDR1 SNHLY, CDR2 FYNNEI. Trimming removed 3 bases from V and 7 bases from J, with 10 bases in between. The CDR3 runs to 14 residues. The CDR3 is CASSERFLNSPLHF. The CDR3 bases are TGTGCCAGCAGTGAGCGATTTCTAAATTCACCCCTCCACTTT.

This chain links TRBV30 with TRBJ2-7, with D possibly TRBD1 on 6 matching bases. The ends were cut back, 5 bases at V and 6 bases at J, with 14 bases in the middle. The CDR3 runs 12 residues. Germline V gene sequence: CDR1 GTSNPN, CDR2 SVGIG (reference sequence). The CDR3 DNA reads TGTGCCTGGCTCCGTCAGGGGATCGAGCAGTACTTC. Amino acids: CAWLRQGIEQYF.

The chain uses TRBV27 and TRBJ1-4; D remains unclear. CDR3 length: 13 residues. V shed 5 bases and J shed 7 bases, with 11 bases lying between them. Germline V lookup: CDR1 MNHEY, CDR2 SMNVEV (reference sequence). The CDR3 here is CASSSTVPEKLFF. The CDR3 nucleotides read TGTGCCAGCAGTAGCACCGTGCCTGAAAAACTGTTTTTT.

The chain is built from TRBV10-2 and TRBJ2-3, with 9 bases fitting TRBD2. CDR1 and CDR2 (germline): WSHSY, SAAADI. The CDR3 covers 16 residues. V gave up 1 base and J gave up 2 bases; unmatched junction bases: 4. As DNA, the CDR3 is TGCGCCAGCAGTGAGTTTAGCGGGGGAAACACAGATACGCAGTATTTT. Translating it yields CASSEFSGGNTDTQYF.

The chain employs TRBV14 and TRBJ1-2, with D unclear. With 0 bases removed from V and 8 bases from J, the gap between germline ends came to 10 bases. Germline assignment: CDR1 SGHDN and CDR2 FVKESK. This CDR3 is 13 amino acids long. In nucleotides, the CDR3 is TGTGCCAGCAGCCAAGATTCTCTTGTCGGCTACACCTTC. This gives the protein CASSQDSLVGYTF.

The CDR3 spells CASYRDRGLMNTEAFF. CDR3 bases: TGTGCCAGTTACCGGGACAGGGGACTCATGAACACTGAAGCTTTCTTT. This chain joins TRBV19 and TRBJ1-1, with TRBD1 identical over 10 bases. Germline V gene lookup returns CDR1 LNHDA and CDR2 SQIVND (reference sequence). There are 16 residues in the CDR3. Trimming cost V 8 bases and J 0 bases; bases outside gene matches: 9.

The chain is built from TRBV5-1 and TRBJ1-1; D is uncertain. Germline V lookup: CDR1 SGHRS, CDR2 YFSETQ. The CDR3 has 14 residues. Trimming took off 0 bases at V and 5 bases at J, with 11 bases between the two ends. This chain's CDR3 is CASSLEPVATEAFF. The CDR3 DNA reads as TGCGCCAGCAGCTTGGAACCGGTTGCGACTGAAGCTTTCTTT.

The V gene is TRBV9, the J gene TRBJ2-1; 15 nucleotides align to TRBD2. J lost 8 bases, V lost 3 bases, and 15 bases had no gene match. From germline, CDR1 is SGDLS and CDR2 YYNGEE. The CDR3 covers 19 residues. DNA of the CDR3: TGTGCCAGCAGCGGCTCCGGGACTAGCGGGAGGCGGGTTAGGGATGAGCAGTTCTTC. Translating gives CASSGSGTSGRRVRDEQFF.

The V and J genes are TRBV9 and TRBJ1-2; 8 bases fit TRBD1. The CDR3 totals 15 residues. J lost 4 bases, V lost 0 bases, and 5 bases had no gene match. In germline, CDR1 is SGDLS, CDR2 YYNGEE. As DNA, the CDR3 is TGTGCCAGCAGCGTAGATACACAGGGGGTCTATGGCTACACCTTC. The encoded protein is CASSVDTQGVYGYTF.

V usage is TRBV18 and J usage is TRBJ2-5; a possible D gene is TRBD2 (6 bases). V was clipped by 4 bases and J by 1 base, with 13 bases between them. The length of the CDR3 is 15 residues. The germline CDR1 and CDR2 sequences are KGHSH and LQKENI. The CDR3 DNA sequence: TGTGCCAGCTCACGGGAGGAGAATACCCAAGAGACCCAGTACTTC. It codes for CASSREENTQETQYF. The whole variable domain, filled in from reference TRBV18 and TRBJ2-5, reads NAGVMQNPRHLVRRRGQEARLRCSPMKGHSHVYWYRQLPEEGLKFMVYLQKENIIDESGMPKERFSAEFPKEGPSILRIQQVVRGDSAAYFCASSREENTQETQYFGPGTRLLVL.

CDR3 nucleotides: TGTGCCAGCAGCGAACCGGGACTCCATGATTCCATTCAGTACTTC. Protein: CASSEPGLHDSIQYF. This sequence joins TRBV9 and TRBJ2-4, with D maybe TRBD2 (6 bases). Germline loops: CDR1 SGDLS, CDR2 YYNGEE. The CDR3 consists of 15 residues. V was trimmed by 3 bases and J by 9 bases, leaving 19 bases between them.

The rearrangement uses TRBV7-9 and TRBJ2-7, with 13 bases that match TRBD2. V gave up 4 bases and J gave up 3 bases; unmatched junction bases: 6. CDR1 SEHNR and CDR2 FQNEAQ come from the germline V gene (reference sequence). There are 16 residues in the CDR3. CDR3 sequence: CASSSTGTSGNYEQYF. The CDR3, as DNA: TGTGCCAGCAGCTCCACCGGGACTAGCGGGAACTACGAGCAGTACTTC.

The chain combines TRBV4-1 with TRBJ2-1; D unresolved. CDR3 size: 16 residues. V was trimmed by 0 bases and J by 0 bases, leaving 9 bases between them. Germline V lookup: CDR1 MGHRA, CDR2 YSYEKL. In nucleotides, the CDR3 is TGCGCCAGCAGCCAAGAATTGAGCCCCTCCTACAATGAGCAGTTCTTC. Its protein product is CASSQELSPSYNEQFF.

The chain links TRBV7-9 to TRBJ1-4; TRBD1 aligns across 7 bases. The CDR3 spans 16 residues. From germline, CDR1 is SEHNR and CDR2 FQNEAQ (reference sequence). V dropped 4 bases and J dropped 7; count of bases not matched to a gene: 12. DNA for the CDR3: TGTGCCAGCAGCTCTATTGGGAACAGGGGTGGTGAAAAACTGTTTTTT. The encoded protein is CASSSIGNRGGEKLFF.

The genes are TRBV3-1 (or the pseudogene TRBV3-2) and TRBJ1-5, with 7 bases that match TRBD1. Germline V CDR1 and CDR2: LGHDT, YNNKEL (reference sequence). The CDR3 covers 15 residues. Losses at the gene ends were 1 base for V and 7 bases for J; bases not matched to a gene: 7. The DNA for the CDR3 is TGTGCCAGCAGCCAAGCAGGACAGGTCGGGCAGCCCCAGCATTTT. Protein product: CASSQAGQVGQPQHF.

The chain is built from TRBV2 and TRBJ1-2; TRBD1 agrees at 9 bases. V shed 7 bases, J shed 8 bases, and the junction held 11 bases outside the gene matches. From germline, CDR1 is SNHLY and CDR2 FYNNEI. The length of the CDR3 is 14 residues. The CDR3 DNA reads as TGTGCCAGCACCGGGGCCACAGGGGGCCAGGGCTACACCTTC. Amino acid sequence: CASTGATGGQGYTF.

This chain joins TRBV4-1 and TRBJ2-3; TRBD2 is a possible D gene (5 bases). CDR1 MGHRA and CDR2 YSYEKL come from the germline V gene. The V end lost 8 bases, the J end lost 5 bases, and 23 bases lay between the germline ends. The length of the CDR3 is 16 residues. CDR3 DNA: TGCGCCAGCGCACTAGACCTATCCAGATCCGGAGATACGCAGTATTTT. Residues: CASALDLSRSGDTQYF.